Listed below are T cell receptor beta chains from one sample, sequenced in a study. TCRdb passed the RT-PCR reads through MiXCR, listing each CDR3 protein once. The sample includes more than 550,000 distinct CDR3 sequences, over 12% of them seen just once. Sequences were obtained from memory CD4+ T cells from blood. The receptors derive from a female donor in good health, serving as a healthy control. Both conserved end residues are part of each CDR3. D genes are given only for firm matches. Size is stated for part of the rows, as once, few or many counts, or as a class when the clone is expanded.

V	D	length	J	size	CDR3	DNA
TRBV12-3/TRBV12-4	TRBD2	18	TRBJ2-5	many	CASSFRAGGPGERETQYF	TGTGCCAGCAGTTTTCGAGCGGGAGGGCCCGGAGAGAGAGAGACCCAGTACTTC
TRBV7-9	TRBD1	15	TRBJ2-1	.	CASSADRASYNEQFF	TGTGCCAGCAGCGCAGACAGGGCATCCTACAATGAGCAGTTCTTC
TRBV29-1	TRBD1	16	TRBJ2-7	many	CSVSGTGVLGSYEQYF	TGCAGCGTTTCCGGGACAGGGGTTCTCGGCTCCTACGAGCAGTACTTC
TRBV7-2	.	11	TRBJ2-1	medium-sized	CASSAYNEQFF	TGTGCCAGCAGCGCTTACAATGAGCAGTTCTTC
TRBV9	.	16	TRBJ2-1	.	CASSAYSGSSYNEQFF	TGTGCCAGCAGCGCCTACTCAGGGAGCTCCTACAATGAGCAGTTCTTC
TRBV20-1	.	12	TRBJ1-4	many	CSARGDNEKLFF	TGCAGTGCTAGGGGGGATAATGAAAAACTGTTTTTT
TRBV12-3/TRBV12-4	TRBD1	16	TRBJ1-6	few	CASSLGGQGRNSPLHF	TGTGCCAGCAGTTTAGGGGGACAGGGAAGGAATTCACCCCTCCACTTT
TRBV7-2	TRBD2	16	TRBJ2-3	few	CASSLARTRGTDTQYF	TGTGCCAGCAGCTTAGCGAGGACTAGGGGCACAGATACGCAGTATTTT
TRBV7-7	.	15	TRBJ2-2	few	CASSPLTAGTGELFF	TGTGCTAGCAGCCCCTTGACCGCGGGCACCGGGGAGCTGTTTTTT
TRBV20-1	TRBD2	17	TRBJ2-7	many	CSALGLAGGMKSHEQYF	TGCAGTGCTTTAGGACTAGCGGGAGGAATGAAGTCCCACGAGCAGTACTTC
TRBV27	TRBD2	13	TRBJ2-5	.	CASRPSGQETQYF	TGTGCCAGCAGACCTAGCGGCCAAGAGACCCAGTACTTC
TRBV12-3/TRBV12-4	.	15	TRBJ1-1	few	CASTSMGGANTEAFF	TGTGCCAGCACCTCAATGGGGGGAGCGAACACTGAAGCTTTCTTT
TRBV10-3	.	17	TRBJ1-2	few	CAITSEAAPMAVYGYTF	TGTGCCATCACTTCAGAAGCCGCACCGATGGCTGTCTATGGCTACACCTTC
TRBV12-3/TRBV12-4	.	11	TRBJ1-6	many	CASSDNSPLHF	TGTGCCAGCAGTGATAATTCACCCCTCCACTTT
TRBV3-1	.	15	TRBJ1-3	.	CASSPTPDSGNTIYF	TGTGCCAGCAGTCCGACTCCCGACTCTGGAAACACCATATATTTT
TRBV12-3/TRBV12-4	TRBD1	19	TRBJ1-3	once	CASSFNVGTGGLSGNTIYF	TGTGCCAGCAGTTTTAACGTCGGGACAGGGGGGCTCTCTGGAAACACCATATATTTT
TRBV12-3/TRBV12-4	.	14	TRBJ2-2	.	CASTPRGDSGELFF	TGTGCCAGCACCCCAAGGGGGGATTCCGGGGAGCTGTTTTTT
TRBV20-1	.	15	TRBJ1-6	.	CSARDRVLGVSPLHF	TGCAGTGCTAGAGATAGGGTTCTGGGGGTTTCACCCCTCCACTTT
TRBV27	TRBD1	15	TRBJ1-1	few	CASSLRTGRNTEAFF	TGTGCCAGCAGTCTTCGGACAGGGAGAAACACTGAAGCTTTCTTT
TRBV6-5	TRBD2	18	TRBJ2-3	few	CASSLAPTKTGGPDTQYF	TGTGCCAGCAGCCTGGCCCCGACCAAGACGGGAGGGCCAGATACGCAGTATTTT
TRBV24-1	TRBD2	15	TRBJ2-1	few	CATSIAGAGYNEQFF	TGTGCCACCAGTATAGCGGGGGCCGGTTACAATGAGCAGTTCTTC
TRBV20-1	.	14	TRBJ1-5	few	CSARDGQGSQPQHF	TGCAGTGCTAGAGATGGTCAGGGTAGTCAGCCCCAGCATTTT
TRBV9	.	13	TRBJ2-5	few	CASSVGHTETQYF	TGTGCCAGCAGCGTGGGCCATACGGAGACCCAGTACTTC
TRBV7-2	.	11	TRBJ1-6	.	CASSSDSPLHF	TGTGCCAGCAGCTCGGACAGTCCGCTCCACTTT
TRBV7-9	TRBD1	16	TRBJ1-5	.	CASSLGTGDGNQPQHF	TGTGCCAGCAGCTTAGGGACAGGGGATGGCAATCAGCCCCAGCATTTT
TRBV28	.	15	TRBJ1-1	few	CASSLGGGGIPEAFF	TGTGCCAGCAGTTTGGGGGGAGGGGGAATCCCTGAAGCTTTCTTT
TRBV4-2	.	16	TRBJ1-5	.	CASSQSTGQHNQPQHF	TGTGCCAGCAGCCAGAGTACGGGACAACACAATCAGCCCCAGCATTTT